Listed here is a single T cell receptor (beta chain). Germline CDR1 reads SQVTM; CDR2 reads ANQGSEA. The V segment lost 7 bases and the J segment 5 bases; nucleotides outside the gene matches: 7. This CDR3 is built from 13 residues. This specimen belongs to a study of blood T cell repertoires in COVID-19. Overall study context: COVID-19 samples collected from the United States, Italy and Spain covered acute and convalescent phases.

Sequencing used immunoSEQ multiplex PCR; TCRdb keeps in-frame clones, though not all of them. The table includes approximately 150,000 clones, around 90% detected once. This clonotype was sampled from a woman in her forties who had been exposed to COVID-19. This chain links TRBV29-1 with TRBJ1-1, with 10 bases fitting TRBD1. Sequenced sample: PBMCs or T cells enriched from blood (not recorded which). CDR3 bases: TGCAGCGCTGACAGGGGGCCGAGGACTGAAGCTTTCTTT. Its translation: CSADRGPRTEAFF.